One and the same sample provided the 29 T cell receptor beta chains below, sequenced in a study of T cell responses to AZD1222 COVID-19 vaccine. Sequencing was performed with immunoSEQ multiplex PCR; in TCRdb, only in-frame clones are kept and a portion is missing. This sample carries approximately 150,000 clones, approximately 88% of them seen once, and the ten largest clones take under 2%. The material sequenced was peripheral blood, taken on day 0 of AZD1222 vaccination. The receptors originated from an adult in good health.

The V call is TRBV15, the J call TRBJ2-1; 11 positions match TRBD1. There are 14 residues in the CDR3. Trimming cost V 4 bases and J 9 bases; bases outside gene matches: 5. The germline CDR1 and CDR2 sequences are LNHNV and YYDKDF (reference sequence). CDR3 protein: CATSKGQGAGEQFF. The CDR3 DNA is TGTGCCACCAGCAAAGGACAGGGGGCCGGTGAGCAGTTCTTC.

J is TRBJ1-1 and V is TRBV19; no clear D gene. Germline values: CDR1 LNHDA, CDR2 SQIVND (reference sequence). CDR3 length: 13 residues. V lost 11 bases and J lost 0, with 13 bases in between. CDR3 in amino acids: CAAGVTMNTEAFF. CDR3 sequence (DNA): TGTGCCGCTGGGGTGACGATGAACACTGAAGCTTTCTTT.

The V gene is TRBV18, the J gene TRBJ2-1; D is unresolved. The CDR3 loop spans 13 amino acids. The V gene lost 4 bases and the J gene lost 6 bases, with 10 bases spanning the gap. Per germline, CDR1 KGHSH and CDR2 LQKENI. CDR3 residues: CASSLHRGNEQFF. The CDR3 DNA sequence: TGTGCCAGCTCACTTCACAGAGGCAATGAGCAGTTCTTC.

The CDR3 DNA reads as TGTGCCTGGAGTGATCGGCAGGGACTTCAGCCCCAGCATTTT. Translating it yields CAWSDRQGLQPQHF. This chain connects TRBV30 to TRBJ1-5; D might be TRBD1 (5 bases). Germline-derived CDR1 and CDR2 are GTSNPN and SVGIG (reference sequence). The CDR3 has 14 amino acids. The V gene lost 1 base and the J gene lost 6 bases, with 13 bases spanning the gap.

The chain joins TRBV6-5 to TRBJ1-2, with 7 bases aligning to TRBD1. Germline V gene lookup returns CDR1 MNHEY and CDR2 SVGAGI. V lost 5 bases, J lost 4 bases, and 7 bases stayed unmatched. The CDR3 is 14 residues long. CDR3 residues: CASSPGQAGYGYTF. DNA of the CDR3: TGTGCCAGCAGTCCCGGACAGGCCGGCTATGGCTACACCTTC.

This CDR3 is CASSLRGVPTNTQYF. The CDR3, as DNA: TGTGCCAGCAGCCTCCGGGGGGTTCCCACGAATACGCAGTATTTT. The chain couples TRBV28 to TRBJ2-3, with 7 bases matching TRBD2. The germline V gene has CDR1 MDHEN and CDR2 SYDVKM. The CDR3 has 15 amino acids. Unmatched junction bases numbered 13, after V lost 6 bases and J lost 7 bases.

The V call is TRBV7-9, the J call TRBJ1-5, with 11 bases identical to TRBD1. V lost 5 bases, J lost 4 bases, and 4 bases stayed unmatched. Germline-derived CDR1 and CDR2 are SEHNR and FQNEAQ (reference sequence). This CDR3 has 15 residues. The CDR3 reads CASSRGTGGNQPQHF. CDR3 bases: TGTGCCAGCAGCCGCGGGACAGGGGGGAATCAGCCCCAGCATTTT.

The rearrangement uses TRBV5-1 and TRBJ1-1, with D uncertain. V was trimmed by 1 base and J by 6 bases, leaving 7 bases between them. This CDR3 spans 12 amino acids. CDR1 and CDR2 (germline): SGHRS, YFSETQ. CDR3: CASSLSGAEAFF. Here the CDR3 DNA reads TGCGCCAGCAGCTTGTCTGGAGCTGAAGCTTTCTTT.

The rearrangement joins TRBV5-1 to TRBJ2-7; D might be TRBD2 (6 bases). The CDR3 is 15 amino acids. Trimming shortened V by 3 bases and J by 7 bases, and 20 bases separated the two germline ends. Germline V CDR1 and CDR2: SGHRS, YFSETQ. The CDR3 DNA is TGCGCCAGCAGCTCATCAGGGACTCAGCTTGAGGAGCAGTACTTC. Residues: CASSSSGTQLEEQYF.

J is TRBJ2-7 and V is TRBV23-1; D might be TRBD1 (5 bases). TRBV23-1 is reported as an ORF; its role is uncertain. This CDR3 comprises 14 residues. V was cut by 0 bases and J by 1 base, with 7 bases left in between. For the CDR3, the DNA is TGCGCCAGCAGTCAATCCCAGGGATCCTACGAGCAGTACGTC. Translation: CASSQSQGSYEQYV.

The chain links TRBV6-6 to TRBJ1-2; 8 bases line up with TRBD1. The CDR3 has 13 residues. J gave up 13 bases and V 5 bases, and 12 bases lay outside the gene matches. Per the germline V gene, CDR1 is MNHNY and CDR2 is SVGAGI (reference sequence). In nucleotides, the CDR3 is TGTGCCAGCAGTCAGGGGGCAGGGGTAAGAAGCACCTTC. This translates into CASSQGAGVRSTF.

The chain recombines TRBV28 with TRBJ2-1; no reliable D call. Germline CDR1 MDHEN, CDR2 SYDVKM. The CDR3 loop spans 14 amino acids. Trimming cost V 5 bases and J 3 bases, with 11 bases left between them. In DNA form, the CDR3 reads TGTGCCAGCAGTAATAGGAAATACTACAATGAGCAGTTCTTC. This encodes CASSNRKYYNEQFF.

The chain employs TRBV4-2 and TRBJ2-3; 7 bases are shared with TRBD2. CDR3 length equals 16 residues. Germline V gives CDR1 LGHNA, CDR2 YNFKEQ. V dropped 0 bases and J dropped 4; count of bases not matched to a gene: 7. CDR3 residues: CASSQDNGRLPDTQYF. The CDR3 DNA is TGTGCCAGCAGCCAAGATAACGGGAGGTTGCCAGATACGCAGTATTTT.

The rearrangement uses TRBV10-3 and TRBJ2-5; 7 bases are shared with TRBD1. The V segment lost 2 bases and the J segment 4 bases; nucleotides outside the gene matches: 7. The CDR3 extends over 15 amino acids. CDR1 is ENHRY, CDR2 SYGVKD, per germline. CDR3 in amino acids: CAISEQRTGGETQYF. The CDR3 DNA is TGTGCCATCAGTGAGCAAAGGACAGGAGGAGAGACCCAGTACTTC.

J is TRBJ1-1 and V is TRBV5-5, with no clear D. Trimming shortened V by 4 bases and J by 10 bases, and 17 bases separated the two germline ends. Germline CDR1 is SGHKS and CDR2 is YYEKEE (reference sequence). This CDR3 has 13 amino acids. CDR3 loop: CASSQGREVRAFF. The CDR3 region has the DNA TGTGCCAGCAGCCAAGGGAGGGAGGTAAGAGCTTTCTTT.

The rearrangement joins TRBV28 to TRBJ2-7; 12 positions agree with TRBD2. The V segment lost 5 bases and the J segment 2 bases; nucleotides outside the gene matches: 22. The CDR3 has 21 amino acids. Germline CDR1 is MDHEN and CDR2 is SYDVKM. The CDR3 loop reads CASSRAGFWGASGRDAYEQYF. The CDR3 nucleotides are TGTGCCAGCAGTCGCGCGGGCTTCTGGGGTGCTAGCGGGAGGGATGCCTACGAGCAGTACTTC.

This clone has just one count. The rearrangement uses TRBV3-1 (or the pseudogene TRBV3-2) and TRBJ2-7, with 9 bases matching TRBD2. Germline V lookup: CDR1 LGHDT, CDR2 YNNKEL (reference sequence). V lost 4 bases to trimming and J lost 6 bases; unmatched junction nucleotides: 7. CDR3 length equals 14 residues. In nucleotides, the CDR3 is TGTGCCAGCAGCCCGGTAGCGGGAGCGGGCGAGCAGTACTTC. As protein: CASSPVAGAGEQYF.

The CDR3 sequence is CASSVAAPNEKLFF. The CDR3 coding sequence is TGTGCCAGCAGCGTAGCAGCCCCTAATGAAAAACTGTTTTTT. The genes are TRBV9 and TRBJ1-4; D remains ambiguous. With 0 bases removed from V and 3 bases from J, the gap between germline ends came to 6 bases. The V gene's germline CDR1 is SGDLS and CDR2 YYNGEE. The CDR3 length is 14 residues. The whole variable domain, remainder taken from reference TRBV9 and TRBJ1-4, is DSGVTQTPKHLITATGQRVTLRCSPRSGDLSVYWYQQSLDQGLQFLIQYYNGEERAKGNILERFSAQQFPDLHSELNLSSLELGDSALYFCASSVAAPNEKLFFGSGTQLSVL.

This chain connects TRBV2 to TRBJ1-1; 8 positions agree with TRBD1. This CDR3 contains 17 residues. The V gene end was trimmed by 6 bases and the J gene end by 4 bases; junction bases not matched to a gene: 16. Germline lookup yields CDR1 SNHLY and CDR2 FYNNEI. This CDR3 is CASSQDRGQLGATEAFF. CDR3 nucleotides: TGTGCCAGCAGCCAAGACAGGGGCCAATTGGGGGCCACTGAAGCTTTCTTT.

This clone appeared a single time. The chain employs TRBV28 and TRBJ2-7; the match to TRBD1 covers 8 bases. V lost 4 bases to trimming and J lost 5 bases; unmatched junction nucleotides: 10. There are 15 residues in the CDR3. Germline CDR1 MDHEN, CDR2 SYDVKM. CDR3 sequence (DNA): TGTGCCAGCAGTTCCCCGACAGGGGTTATCCACGAGCAGTACGTC. Residues: CASSSPTGVIHEQYV.

This chain joins TRBV7-2 and TRBJ2-3, with TRBD2 matching over 8 bases. The CDR3 is made up of 14 amino acids. Per germline, CDR1 SGHTA and CDR2 FQGNSA. Trimming removed 2 bases from V and 8 bases from J; junction bases left unmatched: 6. Here the CDR3 DNA reads TGTGCCAGCAGCTTATCTCGGGAGGGGGGTACGCAGTATTTT. As protein: CASSLSREGGTQYF. The whole variable domain, remainder taken from reference TRBV7-2 and TRBJ2-3, is GAGVSQSPSNKVTEKGKDVELRCDPISGHTALYWYRQSLGQGLEFLIYFQGNSAPDKSGLPSDRFSAERTGGSVSTLTIQRTQQEDSAVYLCASSLSREGGTQYFGPGTRLTVL.

The V and J genes are TRBV28 and TRBJ1-3; maybe TRBD1 (5 bases). CDR3 size: 15 residues. Germline CDR1 reads MDHEN; CDR2 reads SYDVKM. The ends were cut back, 5 bases at V and 2 bases at J, with 13 bases in the middle. CDR3 in DNA: TGTGCCAGCAGTCTCCGCGACAGACCTGGAAACACCATATATTTT. The encoded protein is CASSLRDRPGNTIYF. Using reference TRBV28 and TRBJ1-3 for the parts outside the CDR3, the full variable domain is DVKVTQSSRYLVKRTGEKVFLECVQDMDHENMFWYRQDPGLGLRLIYFSYDVKMKEKGDIPEGYSVSREKKERFSLILESASTNQTSMYLCASSLRDRPGNTIYFGEGSWLTVV.

The V and J genes are TRBV5-6 and TRBJ2-5; 12 bases are a match to TRBD2. CDR1 and CDR2 from the germline V gene are SGHDT and YYEEEE. There are 16 residues in the CDR3. Trimming at V came to 4 bases and at J to 5 bases, leaving 9 bases not matched to a gene. The chain's CDR3 is CASSPFGLAGGETQYF. CDR3 in DNA: TGTGCCAGCAGCCCCTTCGGTCTAGCGGGGGGGGAGACCCAGTACTTC. Based on the CDR3 plus reference TRBV5-6 and TRBJ2-5, the full variable domain is DAGVTQSPTHLIKTRGQQVTLRCSPKSGHDTVSWYQQALGQGPQFIFQYYEEEERQRGNFPDRFSGHQFPNYSSELNVNALLLGDSALYLCASSPFGLAGGETQYFGPGTRLLVL.

A single count supports this clone. This sequence joins TRBV5-5 and TRBJ2-7; 8 bases line up with TRBD2. The CDR3 spans 15 residues. Germline CDR1 is SGHKS and CDR2 is YYEKEE (reference sequence). The V segment lost 4 bases and the J segment 1 base; nucleotides outside the gene matches: 7. The CDR3 is CASSPGGAISYEQYV. CDR3 nucleotide sequence: TGTGCCAGCAGCCCGGGGGGGGCGATATCCTACGAGCAGTACGTC.

The genes are TRBV28 and TRBJ1-2; TRBD1 is a possible D gene (5 bases). Germline CDR1 reads MDHEN; CDR2 reads SYDVKM. V was shortened by 6 bases and J by 0 bases, with 14 bases between the two germline ends. This CDR3 contains 15 residues. As DNA, the CDR3 is TGTGCCAGCAGACGTCCGGGGGACCCTAACTATGGCTACACCTTC. Its translation is CASRRPGDPNYGYTF.

The J gene is TRBJ1-5, the V gene TRBV7-2; the D gene is possibly TRBD1 (5 bases). Germline CDR1 SGHTA, CDR2 FQGNSA. The CDR3 runs 14 residues. Trimming left V 4 bases short and J 6 bases short, with 13 bases between. The CDR3 bases are TGTGCCAGCAGCTACGGCCTCCAGGGTCAGCCCCAGCATTTT. It codes for CASSYGLQGQPQHF.

V usage is TRBV29-1 and J usage is TRBJ1-4; TRBD1 matches 8 bases. Germline CDR1 is SQVTM and CDR2 is ANQGSEA. This CDR3 has 13 residues. V shed 4 bases and J 7 bases; nucleotides not matched to a gene: 5. The CDR3 bases are TGCAGCGTTGGCAGGGGGCGCGGTGAAAAACTGTTTTTT. This sequence encodes CSVGRGRGEKLFF.

This clone showed up just once. The J gene is TRBJ2-2, the V gene TRBV29-1; a possible D gene is TRBD2 (5 bases). The V end lost 5 bases, the J end lost 0 bases, and 16 bases lay between the germline ends. Germline V gene sequence: CDR1 SQVTM, CDR2 ANQGSEA. The CDR3 extends over 16 amino acids. This CDR3 reads CSVSGLLDSNTGELFF. For the CDR3, the DNA is TGCAGCGTTTCCGGACTCCTGGACTCGAACACCGGGGAGCTGTTTTTT.

The chain uses TRBV10-3 and TRBJ2-1; D is ambiguous. The germline gives CDR1 ENHRY, CDR2 SYGVKD. V lost 4 bases, J lost 0 bases, and 10 bases lay in between. The CDR3 is made up of 15 amino acids. CDR3 DNA sequence: TGTGCCATCAGTGCTGGCGGTAGCTCCTACAATGAGCAGTTCTTC. Translating gives CAISAGGSSYNEQFF.